The 22 T cell receptor beta chains below all came from one sample that was sequenced in a study of CD8 T cells in ankylosing spondylitis. Each CDR3 protein gets one entry after TCRdb re-called the 5' RACE reads with MiXCR. The data hold over 150,000 distinct CDR3 sequences, with 13% observed a single time. What was sequenced was blood, either unsorted or a sorted T cell fraction (not recorded which). The source of these receptors is a male donor with ankylosing spondylitis or in good health (not recorded which).

This rearrangement joins TRBV19 to TRBJ2-3; 9 nucleotides align to TRBD2. This CDR3 region has 14 residues. The V gene end was trimmed by 5 bases and the J gene end by 2 bases; junction bases not matched to a gene: 2. Germline CDR1 is LNHDA and CDR2 is SQIVND (reference sequence). DNA for the CDR3: TGTGCCAGTAGTCTAGCGGGGATCACAGATACGCAGTATTTT. Protein sequence: CASSLAGITDTQYF.

This clonotype was found a few times. The V gene is TRBV4-1, the J gene TRBJ1-1; D not resolved. This CDR3 is built from 13 residues. V was pared by 8 bases and J by 4 bases, with 14 bases between. Germline CDR1 MGHRA, CDR2 YSYEKL. The CDR3 bases are TGCGCCAGCGGGAGGGAGGAGAGCACTGAAGCTTTCTTT. Protein: CASGREESTEAFF.

This clonotype has only a few counts. The chain employs TRBV14 and TRBJ2-2; D tentatively reads TRBD1 or TRBD2 (5 bases each). Germline loops: CDR1 SGHDN, CDR2 FVKESK. The CDR3 length is 16 residues. The V end was cut by 1 base, the J end by 2 bases, with 11 bases between. This chain's CDR3 is CASSQGQGPNTGELFF. The CDR3 DNA follows: TGTGCCAGCAGCCAAGGTCAGGGACCCAACACCGGGGAGCTGTTTTTT. Supplemented by reference TRBV14 and TRBJ2-2, the full variable domain reads EAGVTQFPSHSVIEKGQTVTLRCDPISGHDNLYWYRRVMGKEIKFLLHFVKESKQDESGMPNNRFLAERTGGTYSTLKVQPAELEDSGVYFCASSQGQGPNTGELFFGEGSRLTVL.

The table lists this clonotype with a few counts. The V gene is TRBV5-1, the J gene TRBJ2-4; 8 nucleotides line up with TRBD1. V gave up 2 bases and J gave up 6 bases; unmatched junction bases: 10. CDR3 length equals 16 residues. Germline assignment: CDR1 SGHRS and CDR2 YFSETQ. CDR3 protein: CASSLPRQGWRNIQYF. DNA of the CDR3: TGCGCCAGCAGCTTACCGAGACAGGGGTGGAGAAACATTCAGTACTTC.

The chain links TRBV2 to TRBJ2-7, with D unresolved. The V gene's germline CDR1 is SNHLY and CDR2 FYNNEI. CDR3 length equals 12 residues. The V end was cut by 3 bases, the J end by 3 bases, with 6 bases between. CDR3 nucleotides: TGTGCCAGCAGTGATGAAAGCTACGAGCAGTACTTC. Residues: CASSDESYEQYF.

J is TRBJ1-6 and V is TRBV12-3 or TRBV12-4; weak D call: TRBD1 (6 bases). V gave up 7 bases and J gave up 11 bases, with 18 bases separating them. The CDR3 runs 14 residues. For the CDR3, the DNA is TGTGCCAGCACCTCGGACAGCCCCTGGACACCCCTCCACTTT. Translating it yields CASTSDSPWTPLHF.

This clonotype was seen a few times. V is TRBV20-1 and J is TRBJ1-1; no clear D. CDR1 DFQATT and CDR2 SNEGSKA come from the germline V gene (reference sequence). CDR3 length equals 13 residues. V shed 5 bases and J shed 7 bases, with 17 bases lying between them. Here the CDR3 reads CSALIPGEGEAFF. CDR3 coding DNA: TGCAGTGCTCTAATCCCCGGGGAAGGTGAAGCTTTCTTT.

The sample holds a few counts of this clonotype. The V gene is TRBV5-4, the J gene TRBJ1-5, with a possible D match to TRBD1 (5 bases). The CDR3 is made up of 14 amino acids. The V and J ends lost 3 bases and 1 base respectively, with 8 bases between them. Per germline, CDR1 SGHNT and CDR2 YYREEE (reference sequence). The CDR3 DNA is TGTGCCAGCAGCTGGTGGGGGAGCAATCAGCCCCAGCATTTT. It specifies CASSWWGSNQPQHF.

The sample holds many counts of this clonotype. The chain is built from TRBV20-1 and TRBJ2-5, with D unresolved. CDR3 length: 12 amino acids. Germline loops: CDR1 DFQATT, CDR2 SNEGSKA (reference sequence). V was cut by 4 bases and J by 4 bases, with 10 bases left in between. The CDR3 protein is CSAMRTGETQYF. CDR3 nucleotides: TGCAGTGCTATGCGGACGGGAGAGACCCAGTACTTC.

The chain links TRBV2 to TRBJ2-7; tentatively, D is TRBD1 (6 bases). Germline V gene sequence: CDR1 SNHLY, CDR2 FYNNEI. The CDR3 runs 13 residues. The V and J ends lost 7 bases and 0 bases respectively, with 10 bases between them. Here the CDR3 reads CASNRDISYEQYF. CDR3 nucleotides: TGTGCCAGCAACCGGGACATCTCCTACGAGCAGTACTTC.

This clonotype came up a few times. V gene TRBV5-5 combines with J gene TRBJ2-7, with D perhaps matching TRBD2 (6 bases). In germline, CDR1 is SGHKS, CDR2 YYEKEE (reference sequence). The germline V and J ends were trimmed by 7 bases and 2 bases, with 13 bases remaining between them. The CDR3 length is 13 residues. The CDR3 DNA is TGTGCCAGCTCAGGAGGGATAACCTACGAGCAGTACTTC. Translation: CASSGGITYEQYF.

The chain links TRBV28 to TRBJ2-7, with TRBD1 identical over 8 bases. Germline V gene sequence: CDR1 MDHEN, CDR2 SYDVKM. V lost 5 bases to trimming and J lost 5 bases; unmatched junction nucleotides: 14. There are 16 residues in the CDR3. Written as DNA, the CDR3 is TGTGCCAGCAGTACCCCGGACAGGGCCAACCCCGACGAGCAGTACTTC. Protein product: CASSTPDRANPDEQYF.

This clonotype was recorded a few times. The CDR3 coding sequence is TGTGCCAGCAGCGGTCCCGGAGGGAATGAGCAGTTCTTC. Encoded protein: CASSGPGGNEQFF. V gene TRBV7-2 combines with J gene TRBJ2-1, with a possible D match to TRBD2 (6 bases). The V gene's germline CDR1 is SGHTA and CDR2 FQGNSA. The CDR3 consists of 13 residues. The ends were cut back, 5 bases at V and 7 bases at J, with 12 bases in the middle.

The sample holds a few counts of this clonotype. V usage is TRBV7-9 and J usage is TRBJ2-4, with no clear D. This CDR3 spans 12 amino acids. CDR1 is SEHNR and CDR2 is FQNEAQ in the germline V gene (reference sequence). The V end was cut by 4 bases, the J end by 7 bases, with 8 bases between. The CDR3 sequence is CASSSSRNIQYF. The CDR3 nucleotides are TGTGCCAGCAGCTCTTCACGGAACATTCAGTACTTC.

By its share, this clonotype is medium-sized. The rearrangement links TRBV5-1 to TRBJ1-2; D might be TRBD1 (6 bases). The V end was cut by 1 base, the J end by 5 bases, with 12 bases between. This CDR3 is 14 amino acids long. Per the germline V gene, CDR1 is SGHRS and CDR2 is YFSETQ. In DNA form, the CDR3 reads TGCGCCAGCAGCTTGTTCACAGGGATATATGGCTACACCTTC. Its protein product is CASSLFTGIYGYTF.

About this clonotype: A much larger clone sits a single nucleotide away, making a read error possible. The J gene is TRBJ2-1, the V gene TRBV29-1; 14 bases map to TRBD2. V lost 3 bases, J lost 4 bases, and 5 bases stayed unmatched. Germline lookup yields CDR1 SQVTM and CDR2 ANQGSEA. The CDR3 covers 16 residues. In DNA, the CDR3 is TGCAGCGTTGATGATTGGACTAGCGGGGGGTACAATGAGCAGTTCTTC. Protein sequence: CSVDDWTSGGYNEQFF.

This clonotype occurred a few times. The V call is TRBV12-3 or TRBV12-4, the J call TRBJ1-2; D is ambiguous. V lost 3 bases and J 8 bases, leaving 7 bases between the germline ends. The CDR3 runs 11 residues. In DNA, the CDR3 is TGTGCCAGCAGTTTCCGGGTAGGCTACACCTTC. This encodes CASSFRVGYTF.

This clonotype has a count of ten or more. V usage is TRBV27 and J usage is TRBJ2-7, with 15 bases matching TRBD2. Germline values: CDR1 MNHEY, CDR2 SMNVEV (reference sequence). The CDR3 has 15 residues. Trimming at V came to 8 bases and at J to 4 bases, leaving 6 bases not matched to a gene. The CDR3 DNA reads TGTGCCAGCGGACTAGCGGGAGGGCCAGGGTACGAGCAGTACTTC. This sequence encodes CASGLAGGPGYEQYF.

The chain has TRBV12-3 or TRBV12-4 and TRBJ2-2, with a tentative D call TRBD1 (6 bases). Trimming left V 8 bases short and J 4 bases short, with 14 bases between. The CDR3 is made up of 14 amino acids. For the CDR3, the DNA is TGTGCCAGCTGGGGGCCGAGGCGCACCGGGGAGCTGTTTTTT. Its translation: CASWGPRRTGELFF.

This sequence joins TRBV6-2 or TRBV6-3 and TRBJ2-7; 7 bases are shared with TRBD2. CDR3 length: 15 residues. Germline lookup yields CDR1 MNHEY and CDR2 SVGEGT. V trimming: 5 bases; J trimming: 0 bases; junction bases outside the gene matches: 7. This chain's CDR3 is CASSELAGVSYEQYF. In DNA, the CDR3 is TGTGCCAGCAGTGAGTTGGCGGGAGTCTCCTACGAGCAGTACTTC.

J is TRBJ1-1 and V is TRBV4-1; D possibly corresponds to TRBD1 (5 bases). Germline CDR1 and CDR2: MGHRA and YSYEKL. V was trimmed by 4 bases and J by 3 bases, leaving 15 bases between them. CDR3 length: 15 residues. CDR3 in amino acids: CASSRSGLQDTEAFF. The CDR3 region has the DNA TGCGCCAGCAGCCGATCGGGACTCCAGGACACTGAAGCTTTCTTT.

This clonotype occurred a few times. The V gene is TRBV29-1, the J gene TRBJ2-5; 12 nucleotides align to TRBD2. The CDR3 spans 13 residues. Losses at the gene ends were 6 bases for V and 5 bases for J; bases not matched to a gene: 4. Looked up from germline, CDR1 is SQVTM and CDR2 is ANQGSEA. CDR3 sequence reads: CSVLAGGGETQYF. DNA of the CDR3: TGCAGCGTCCTAGCGGGGGGGGGCGAGACCCAGTACTTC.